The 27 T cell receptor beta chains below all came from one sample that was sequenced in a study of immune evolution from preneoplasia to lung adenocarcinoma. Assay: immunoSEQ multiplex PCR; the TCRdb copy retains only in-frame clones and omits some. The sample yields fewer than 13,000 clones, around 79% seen once. The sequenced sample consisted of FFPE minimally invasive lung adenocarcinoma tissue. The receptors here all came from a donor older than 65 with lung adenocarcinoma.

The V and J genes are TRBV2 and TRBJ1-5; D is unresolved. Germline values: CDR1 SNHLY, CDR2 FYNNEI. The CDR3 has 14 amino acids. V gave up 6 bases and J gave up 3 bases, with 12 bases separating them. CDR3 in DNA: TGTGCCAGCAGCGATGCGGGGTTCAATCAGCCCCAGCATTTT. This sequence encodes CASSDAGFNQPQHF.

In DNA, the CDR3 is TGTGCCAGTAGTACCGAACAGGGATTCCACGAGCAGTACTTC. Translating gives CASSTEQGFHEQYF. This chain links TRBV19 with TRBJ2-7; possible D gene TRBD1, 6 bases. The CDR3 covers 14 residues. Trimming took 4 bases from V and 5 from J, leaving 15 bases between them. Germline V gene sequence: CDR1 LNHDA, CDR2 SQIVND (reference sequence).

The chain employs TRBV5-1 and TRBJ2-1, with TRBD2 matching over 12 bases. This CDR3 region has 16 residues. The trim removed 7 bases at V and 4 bases at J, leaving 9 bases unmatched. CDR1 and CDR2 from the germline V gene are SGHRS and YFSETQ. The CDR3 loop reads CASGTGTSGPYNEQFF. In nucleotides, the CDR3 is TGCGCCAGCGGTACCGGGACTAGCGGGCCATACAATGAGCAGTTCTTC.

This rearrangement joins TRBV25-1 to TRBJ1-2; no reliable D call. The CDR3 has 12 residues. CDR1 MGHDK and CDR2 SYGVNS come from the germline V gene. V dropped 4 bases and J dropped 8 bases, with 11 bases sitting between them. The CDR3 sequence is CASSGQVQGYTF. Here the CDR3 DNA reads TGTGCCAGCAGTGGGCAGGTCCAGGGCTACACCTTC.

This clone was recorded only once. The J gene is TRBJ2-1, the V gene TRBV4-1; D unclear. The CDR3 is 15 residues long. The V and J ends lost 1 base and 10 bases respectively, with 17 bases between them. Germline CDR1 is MGHRA and CDR2 is YSYEKL. The CDR3 DNA sequence: TGCGCCAGCAGCCAAGCGATAACTCGGGCTGACGAGCAGTTCTTC. Translation: CASSQAITRADEQFF.

V is TRBV19 and J is TRBJ2-1; weak D call: TRBD2 (5 bases). CDR1 is LNHDA, CDR2 SQIVND, per germline (reference sequence). The CDR3 loop spans 13 amino acids. Trimming cost V 1 base and J 7 bases, with 8 bases left between them. The CDR3 reads CASSIVEVNEQFF. The CDR3 DNA reads as TGTGCCAGTAGTATAGTGGAGGTAAATGAGCAGTTCTTC.

V is TRBV11-2 and J is TRBJ2-2; 8 nucleotides agree with TRBD2. CDR1 and CDR2 from the germline V gene are SGHAT and FQNNGV. The J segment lost 7 bases and the V segment lost 2 bases, leaving 6 bases of the junction unmatched. The length of the CDR3 is 15 residues. CDR3 sequence: CASSLSRTSFGELFF. The CDR3 DNA reads TGTGCCAGCAGCTTAAGTAGGACTAGCTTCGGGGAGCTGTTTTTT.

This rearrangement joins TRBV12-5 to TRBJ2-1, with a weak D call TRBD1 (5 bases). The CDR3 totals 16 residues. The V gene lost 0 bases and the J gene lost 3 bases, with 12 bases spanning the gap. From germline, CDR1 is LGHNT and CDR2 FRNRAP. Written as DNA, the CDR3 is TGTGCTAGTGGTTTGGTACAGGCGGTAAGCTACAATGAGCAGTTCTTC. This translates into CASGLVQAVSYNEQFF.

The chain employs TRBV5-4 and TRBJ2-7; 9 bases are shared with TRBD1. The CDR3 length is 15 residues. Germline V gene data show CDR1 as SGHNT and CDR2 as YYREEE (reference sequence). V lost 4 bases, J lost 5 bases, and 10 bases stayed unmatched. The CDR3 nucleotides are TGTGCCAGCAGCGCGGGGACAGGGTGGTTTGACGAGCAGTACTTC. Its translation is CASSAGTGWFDEQYF.

This clone showed up just a few times. This chain uses TRBV30 with TRBJ2-2; 9 nucleotides match TRBD1. The V and J ends lost 1 base and 6 bases, in that order; junction bases with no gene match: 0. CDR1 GTSNPN and CDR2 SVGIG come from the germline V gene (reference sequence). CDR3 length: 13 residues. Here the CDR3 reads CAWSGDRAGELFF. The CDR3, as DNA: TGTGCCTGGAGTGGGGACAGGGCCGGGGAGCTGTTTTTT. The whole variable domain, filled in from reference TRBV30 and TRBJ2-2, reads SQTIHQWPATLVQPVGSPLSLECTVEGTSNPNLYWYRQAAGRGLQLLFYSVGIGQISSEVPQNLSASRPQDRQFILSSKKLLLSDSGFYLCAWSGDRAGELFFGEGSRLTVL.

The V gene is TRBV28, the J gene TRBJ1-5; D gene uncertain. With 6 bases removed from V and 2 bases from J, the gap between germline ends came to 14 bases. There are 15 residues in the CDR3. Germline V gene lookup returns CDR1 MDHEN and CDR2 SYDVKM. CDR3 region: CASSLSLRGNQPQHF. The CDR3 bases are TGTGCCAGCAGCCTCTCTCTCCGTGGCAATCAGCCCCAGCATTTT.

The genes are TRBV28 and TRBJ1-2; D is possibly TRBD1 (6 bases). Deletions cut 4 bases from V and 6 bases from J, with 27 bases between. The CDR3 is 18 amino acids. Germline values: CDR1 MDHEN, CDR2 SYDVKM. CDR3 residues: CASSSTLRGLERTNGYTF. CDR3 nucleotides: TGTGCCAGCAGTTCCACCCTGAGGGGGTTAGAGAGGACAAATGGCTACACCTTC.

This sequence joins TRBV30 and TRBJ1-2, with D unclear. V gave up 4 bases and J gave up 2 bases, with 11 bases separating them. The CDR3 covers 13 residues. CDR1 and CDR2 from the germline V gene are GTSNPN and SVGIG (reference sequence). The CDR3 protein is CAWNRLSNYGYTF. The CDR3 nucleotides are TGTGCCTGGAATCGACTGTCGAACTATGGCTACACCTTC.

The V call is TRBV5-5, the J call TRBJ2-1; TRBD2 matches 8 bases. Germline V CDR1 and CDR2: SGHKS, YYEKEE (reference sequence). The CDR3 is 17 residues long. The V segment lost 1 base and the J segment 4 bases; nucleotides outside the gene matches: 10. The CDR3 sequence is CASSLSSVLAEYNEQFF. DNA of the CDR3: TGTGCCAGCAGCTTGTCGTCAGTACTAGCGGAATACAATGAGCAGTTCTTC.

This sequence joins TRBV7-8 and TRBJ1-5; D gene ambiguous. Looked up from germline, CDR1 is SGHVS and CDR2 is FQNEAQ. V lost 2 bases and J lost 7, with 15 bases in between. The CDR3 is 15 residues long. The CDR3 DNA sequence: TGTGCCAGCAGCTTACAGGCGGGGTCGAACCAGCCCCAGCATTTT. Protein sequence: CASSLQAGSNQPQHF.

The rearrangement joins TRBV4-2 to TRBJ1-2; 7 nucleotides match TRBD1. There are 15 residues in the CDR3. The V and J ends lost 3 bases and 4 bases, in that order; junction bases with no gene match: 8. CDR1 and CDR2 (germline): LGHNA, YNFKEQ. This CDR3 reads CASSQIQGSTYGYTF. The CDR3 bases are TGTGCCAGCAGCCAGATACAGGGGTCTACCTATGGCTACACCTTC.

V gene TRBV30 combines with J gene TRBJ1-5; D is unresolved. V was pared by 2 bases and J by 3 bases, with 8 bases between. Germline V lookup: CDR1 GTSNPN, CDR2 SVGIG (reference sequence). The CDR3 runs to 13 residues. Written as DNA, the CDR3 is TGTGCCTGGAGTCCCGGGTACAATCAGCCCCAGCATTTT. This translates into CAWSPGYNQPQHF.

The chain recombines TRBV2 with TRBJ2-5; 9 bases fit TRBD2. This CDR3 spans 16 amino acids. The V gene end was trimmed by 2 bases and the J gene end by 4 bases; junction bases not matched to a gene: 8. Germline CDR1 is SNHLY and CDR2 is FYNNEI. The CDR3 reads CASSETRAGGLETQYF. CDR3 in DNA: TGTGCCAGCAGTGAAACGAGAGCGGGAGGACTAGAGACCCAGTACTTC.

The chain is built from TRBV10-3 and TRBJ2-1; 8 bases fit TRBD2. Trimming cost V 6 bases and J 8 bases; bases outside gene matches: 9. Germline V CDR1 and CDR2: ENHRY, SYGVKD. The CDR3 spans 14 residues. The CDR3 coding sequence is TGTGCCATCAGGGGAACGGGAGGGCCGGATGAGCAGTTCTTC. It is translated as CAIRGTGGPDEQFF.

V and J are TRBV6-5 and TRBJ2-7; tentative D call: TRBD2 (5 bases). Trimming cost V 0 bases and J 0 bases, with 12 bases left between them. Germline CDR1 and CDR2: MNHEY and SVGAGI. This CDR3 region has 16 residues. The chain's CDR3 is CASSYSRPSGSYEQYF. The CDR3 DNA is TGTGCCAGCAGTTACTCGAGACCAAGCGGCTCCTACGAGCAGTACTTC.

V usage is TRBV7-2 and J usage is TRBJ2-1, with 14 bases that match TRBD2. Per the germline V gene, CDR1 is SGHTA and CDR2 is FQGNSA. The V segment lost 5 bases and the J segment 6 bases; nucleotides outside the gene matches: 3. The CDR3 has 15 amino acids. This chain's CDR3 is CASSPGLAGGNEQFF. The DNA for the CDR3 is TGTGCCAGCAGCCCCGGACTAGCGGGAGGCAATGAGCAGTTCTTC.

The chain is built from TRBV7-6 and TRBJ2-5; 9 bases agree with TRBD2. V shed 1 base and J 5 bases; nucleotides not matched to a gene: 5. Germline CDR1 SGHVS, CDR2 FNYEAQ. The CDR3 length is 15 residues. Here the CDR3 reads CASSLVTSGYETQYF. The DNA for the CDR3 is TGTGCCAGCAGCTTAGTAACTAGCGGGTACGAGACCCAGTACTTC.

The rearrangement joins TRBV28 to TRBJ2-6; D might be TRBD1 (6 bases). The CDR3 extends over 17 amino acids. V was pared by 3 bases and J by 2 bases, with 14 bases between. Germline V gives CDR1 MDHEN, CDR2 SYDVKM. The chain's CDR3 is CASSFRQVGAGANVLTF. In nucleotides, the CDR3 is TGTGCCAGCAGTTTTCGACAGGTTGGAGCTGGGGCCAACGTCCTGACTTTC.

This clone was seen just once. The chain carries TRBV7-9 and TRBJ2-2; no firm D call. The CDR3 has 11 residues. The germline gives CDR1 SEHNR, CDR2 FQNEAQ (reference sequence). V gave up 10 bases and J gave up 7 bases, with 10 bases separating them. The DNA for the CDR3 is TGTGCCACCCCGGTACTCGGGGAGCTGTTTTTT. This translates into CATPVLGELFF. Combining the CDR3 with reference TRBV7-9 and TRBJ2-2 gives the whole variable domain DTGVSQNPRHKITKRGQNVTFRCDPISEHNRLYWYRQTLGQGPEFLTYFQNEAQLEKSRLLSDRFSAERPKGSFSTLEIQRTEQGDSAMYLCATPVLGELFFGEGSRLTVL.

This chain links TRBV10-3 with TRBJ1-1; 8 nucleotides line up with TRBD1. Germline V lookup: CDR1 ENHRY, CDR2 SYGVKD. V gave up 6 bases and J gave up 2 bases; unmatched junction bases: 8. The CDR3 loop spans 15 amino acids. The CDR3 DNA reads TGTGCCATCAGAGGGACAGGACCTGGAAACACTGAAGCTTTCTTT. Protein: CAIRGTGPGNTEAFF.

The rearrangement uses TRBV15 and TRBJ2-1; 11 bases line up with TRBD2. The CDR3 spans 18 residues. J was trimmed by 4 bases and V by 3 bases; bases with no gene match: 11. The germline gives CDR1 LNHNV, CDR2 YYDKDF (reference sequence). As DNA, the CDR3 is TGTGCCACCAGCAGCCAGGTCACCGGGACTAGCGGTTACAATGAGCAGTTCTTC. This translates into CATSSQVTGTSGYNEQFF.

The chain couples TRBV5-1 to TRBJ1-1; D is uncertain. Germline-derived CDR1 and CDR2 are SGHRS and YFSETQ. V was pared by 3 bases and J by 4 bases, with 28 bases between. CDR3 size: 19 residues. CDR3 nucleotides: TGCGCCAGCAGCTCAGATTGGGCCACCGGGAGCCCTTTTAGCACTGAAGCTTTCTTT. Translation: CASSSDWATGSPFSTEAFF.